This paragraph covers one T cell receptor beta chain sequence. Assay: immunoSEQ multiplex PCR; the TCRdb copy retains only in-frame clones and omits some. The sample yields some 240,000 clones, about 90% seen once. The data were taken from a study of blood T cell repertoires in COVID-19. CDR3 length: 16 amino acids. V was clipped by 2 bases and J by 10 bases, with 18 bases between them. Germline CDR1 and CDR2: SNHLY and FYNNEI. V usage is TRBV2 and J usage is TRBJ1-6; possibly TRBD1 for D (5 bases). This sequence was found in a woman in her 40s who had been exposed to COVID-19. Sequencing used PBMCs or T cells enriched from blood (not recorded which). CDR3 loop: CASSESRHGGDSPLHF. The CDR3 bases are TGTGCCAGCAGTGAATCCAGGCACGGGGGAGACTCACCCCTCCACTTT. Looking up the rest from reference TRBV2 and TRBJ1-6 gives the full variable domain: EPEVTQTPSHQVTQMGQEVILRCVPISNHLYFYWYRQILGQKVEFLVSFYNNEISEKSEIFDDQFSVERPDGSNFTLKIRSTKLEDSAMYFCASSESRHGGDSPLHFGNGTRLTVT.